These T cell receptor beta chains were read from a single sample in a study of blood T cell repertoires in COVID-19. This table comes from immunoSEQ multiplex PCR, and its TCRdb copy is limited to in-frame clones, with some not included. The sample yields around 200,000 clones, roughly nine tenths seen once. The sequencing sample was made of peripheral blood. The origin of the receptors is a woman of 80 years or more in a cohort sampled during active or convalescent COVID-19. Each CDR3 is given with its conserved first and last residue. The D gene is left open where the match is weak.

J: TRBJ1-1; V: TRBV24-1; D: -; CDR3: CATSDAGEGNTEAFF; DNA: TGTGCCACCAGTGATGCGGGGGAGGGGAACACTGAAGCTTTCTTT
J: TRBJ1-2; V: TRBV27; D: -; CDR3: CASSLSLIDYGYTF; DNA: TGTGCCAGCAGTTTATCGCTCATAGACTATGGCTACACCTTC
J: TRBJ2-7; V: TRBV29-1; D: TRBD1; CDR3: CSVRTGTGGVFSYEQYF; DNA: TGCAGCGTTAGAACCGGGACAGGAGGCGTATTCTCCTACGAGCAGTACTTC
J: TRBJ2-2; V: TRBV7-9; D: TRBD2; CDR3: CASSLRLSGTGELFF; DNA: TGTGCCAGCAGCTTAAGACTTAGCGGGACCGGGGAGCTGTTTTTT
J: TRBJ1-6; V: TRBV5-4; D: -; CDR3: CASSLEQGGRNSPLHF; DNA: TGTGCCAGCAGCTTGGAACAGGGTGGGCGTAATTCACCCCTCCACTTT
J: TRBJ1-6; V: TRBV19; D: TRBD1; CDR3: CASWDSSYNSPLHF; DNA: TGTGCCAGTTGGGACAGCTCCTATAATTCACCCCTCCACTTT
J: TRBJ2-1; V: TRBV9; D: -; CDR3: CASGGTMNEQFF; DNA: TGTGCCAGCGGGGGGACCATGAATGAGCAGTTCTTC
J: TRBJ2-5; V: TRBV9; D: -; CDR3: CASSVGGRYQETQYF; DNA: TGTGCCAGCAGCGTAGGGGGGCGGTACCAAGAGACCCAGTACTTC
J: TRBJ2-3; V: TRBV5-6; D: TRBD2; CDR3: CAPEGTSGTTPTDTQYF; DNA: TGTGCCCCAGAAGGGACTAGCGGGACAACTCCCACAGATACGCAGTATTTT
J: TRBJ2-7; V: TRBV7-2; D: -; CDR3: CASSPGTYLTYEQYF; DNA: TGTGCCAGCAGCCCCGGGACATACTTAACCTACGAGCAGTACTTC
J: TRBJ1-5; V: TRBV27; D: TRBD1; CDR3: CASSFGQGTSPQHF; DNA: TGTGCCAGCAGCTTCGGACAGGGGACGTCGCCCCAGCATTTT
J: TRBJ1-2; V: TRBV6-2/TRBV6-3; D: TRBD1; CDR3: CASSLAGTAYGYTF; DNA: TGTGCCAGCAGTTTAGCCGGGACAGCTTATGGCTACACCTTC
J: TRBJ2-5; V: TRBV7-7; D: TRBD1; CDR3: CASSSGTGVQETQYF; DNA: TGTGCCAGCAGTTCCGGGACAGGGGTCCAAGAGACCCAGTACTTC
J: TRBJ1-6; V: TRBV3-1/TRBV3-2; D: TRBD1; CDR3: CASSLTGTGGFSPLHF; DNA: TGTGCCAGCAGCCTTACCGGGACAGGGGGCTTTTCACCCCTCCACTTT
J: TRBJ2-7; V: TRBV24-1; D: TRBD1; CDR3: CATSDRTGQDEQYF; DNA: TGTGCCACCAGTGACCGGACAGGGCAGGACGAGCAGTACTTC
J: TRBJ1-6; V: TRBV4-1; D: TRBD1; CDR3: CASSQDRAGGYNSPLHF; DNA: TGCGCCAGCAGCCAAGATCGTGCAGGGGGCTATAATTCACCCCTCCACTTT
J: TRBJ1-5; V: TRBV6-4; D: TRBD1; CDR3: CASSALTGTGHYQPQHF; DNA: TGTGCCAGCAGTGCCTTAACCGGGACAGGGCACTATCAGCCCCAGCATTTT